The 17 T cell receptor beta chains listed next were all sequenced from one sample in a study of blood T cell repertoires in COVID-19. Some clones are missing from TCRdb's copy, which holds only in-frame ones; the method was immunoSEQ multiplex PCR. Of 150,000 to 250,000 clones in the sample, around 79% were seen once. Input material: peripheral blood. The receptors here all came from a woman aged 40 to 55 with COVID-19, enrolled during active disease.

The rearrangement links TRBV29-1 to TRBJ1-2; possibly TRBD1 for D (6 bases). CDR1 and CDR2 (germline): SQVTM, ANQGSEA. V shed 4 bases and J shed 4 bases, with 13 bases lying between them. This CDR3 spans 13 amino acids. CDR3 DNA: TGCAGCGTTGGGAGGACAGAGGCCTATGGCTACACCTTC. Residues: CSVGRTEAYGYTF.

The V gene is TRBV19, the J gene TRBJ2-1; the match to TRBD2 covers 14 bases. The CDR3 loop spans 17 amino acids. Germline values: CDR1 LNHDA, CDR2 SQIVND (reference sequence). With V trimmed by 5 bases and J by 6 bases, 9 bases remained unmatched. CDR3 residues: CASSPRPGLAGGNEQFF. As DNA, the CDR3 is TGTGCCAGTAGTCCCCGCCCCGGACTAGCGGGAGGCAATGAGCAGTTCTTC. Together with reference TRBV19 and TRBJ2-1, the CDR3 gives the full variable domain: DGGITQSPKYLFRKEGQNVTLSCEQNLNHDAMYWYRQDPGQGLRLIYYSQIVNDFQKGDIAEGYSVSREKKESFPLTVTSAQKNPTAFYLCASSPRPGLAGGNEQFFGPGTRLTVL.

The table lists this clone with a count of one. The chain recombines TRBV4-1 with TRBJ2-2; 7 nucleotides match TRBD1. Germline CDR1 MGHRA, CDR2 YSYEKL. V lost 1 base and J lost 0; bases outside the gene matches: 2. The CDR3 totals 16 residues. The CDR3 DNA follows: TGCGCCAGCAGCCAAGGAGGGACAGCGAACACCGGGGAGCTGTTTTTT. This sequence encodes CASSQGGTANTGELFF.

J is TRBJ2-1 and V is TRBV11-2; 9 bases match TRBD2. From germline, CDR1 is SGHAT and CDR2 FQNNGV. The V gene end was trimmed by 4 bases and the J gene end by 3 bases; junction bases not matched to a gene: 10. The CDR3 runs 17 residues. The CDR3 reads CASSSKPGLAVYNEQFF. The CDR3 coding sequence is TGTGCCAGCAGCTCTAAGCCGGGACTAGCAGTCTACAATGAGCAGTTCTTC.

The chain carries TRBV4-1 and TRBJ2-7; D is uncertain. CDR3 length equals 15 residues. The V and J ends lost 0 bases and 2 bases respectively, with 11 bases between them. CDR1 is MGHRA and CDR2 is YSYEKL in the germline V gene. CDR3 residues: CASSQEKQVPYEQYF. The DNA of the CDR3 is TGCGCCAGCAGCCAAGAGAAGCAGGTCCCCTACGAGCAGTACTTC.

This chain connects TRBV18 to TRBJ2-1, with D possibly being TRBD2 (6 bases). Germline V gene data show CDR1 as KGHSH and CDR2 as LQKENI. The CDR3 runs to 16 residues. V was cut by 2 bases and J by 5 bases, with 16 bases left in between. Written as DNA, the CDR3 is TGTGCCAGCTCACCAAACTCCTCTCCGGGGGACAATGAGCAGTTCTTC. This translates into CASSPNSSPGDNEQFF.

The CDR3 nucleotides are TGTGCCACCAGCAGAGATCGAGGTTATAACTACAATGAGCAGTTCTTC. Translating gives CATSRDRGYNYNEQFF. The V gene is TRBV15, the J gene TRBJ2-1; D ambiguous. The CDR3 sequence is 16 residues long. V was pared by 0 bases and J by 3 bases, with 12 bases between. Germline lookup yields CDR1 LNHNV and CDR2 YYDKDF (reference sequence).

The V call is TRBV4-2, the J call TRBJ1-1; possibly TRBD1 for D (5 bases). The CDR3 is 16 amino acids. Per germline, CDR1 LGHNA and CDR2 YNFKEQ. Between the trimmed V and J ends, which lost 0 bases and 1 base, there was a span of 12 bases. In nucleotides, the CDR3 is TGTGCCAGCAGCCAAGACCCGACCGACAGGAACACTGAAGCTTTCTTT. Its protein product is CASSQDPTDRNTEAFF.

The chain combines TRBV19 with TRBJ1-3, with D possibly TRBD1 on 5 matching bases. Germline CDR1 reads LNHDA; CDR2 reads SQIVND (reference sequence). The CDR3 totals 14 residues. The V and J ends lost 6 bases and 0 bases respectively, with 9 bases between them. This CDR3 reads CASSYRYSGNTIYF. The CDR3 coding sequence is TGTGCCAGTAGCTACAGGTACTCTGGAAACACCATATATTTT.

The genes are TRBV5-1 and TRBJ2-2; tentative D call: TRBD2 (5 bases). The germline V gene has CDR1 SGHRS and CDR2 YFSETQ. The CDR3 sequence is 16 residues long. The V gene lost 2 bases and the J gene lost 0 bases, with 11 bases spanning the gap. CDR3 nucleotide sequence: TGCGCCAGCAGCTTAAGTGACTACGCGAACACCGGGGAGCTGTTTTTT. Protein: CASSLSDYANTGELFF.

The CDR3 DNA reads TGTGCCAGCAGCGTAACCTACAATGAGCAGTTCTTC. This gives the protein CASSVTYNEQFF. The chain employs TRBV2 and TRBJ2-1; D not resolved. Germline V gives CDR1 SNHLY, CDR2 FYNNEI. CDR3 size: 12 residues. Trimming removed 6 bases at V and 2 bases at J, with 5 bases between.

The V and J genes are TRBV12-3 or TRBV12-4 and TRBJ1-2, with D unresolved. The germline V and J ends were trimmed by 5 bases and 4 bases, with 11 bases remaining between them. The CDR3 covers 13 residues. The CDR3 region has the DNA TGTGCCAGCAGTCCTCTCGTGGCCTATGGCTACACCTTC. It specifies CASSPLVAYGYTF.

This sequence joins TRBV7-9 and TRBJ2-1; D possibly corresponds to TRBD2 (5 bases). Germline V CDR1 and CDR2: SEHNR, FQNEAQ (reference sequence). CDR3 length equals 14 residues. Trimming stripped 3 bases from V and 3 bases from J, with 9 bases between. CDR3 loop: CASSLTGIYNEQFF. The DNA of the CDR3 is TGTGCCAGCAGCTTGACGGGAATCTACAATGAGCAGTTCTTC.

The rearrangement joins TRBV5-1 to TRBJ2-5; 8 bases agree with TRBD2. Trimming removed 3 bases from V and 1 base from J; junction bases left unmatched: 8. The CDR3 spans 16 residues. Germline CDR1 is SGHRS and CDR2 is YFSETQ. The chain's CDR3 is CASSSGGGNSQETQYF. The CDR3 bases are TGCGCCAGCAGCTCCGGCGGGGGGAATAGCCAAGAGACCCAGTACTTC.

The chain uses TRBV9 and TRBJ2-5; 7 nucleotides line up with TRBD1. The V and J ends lost 0 bases and 5 bases, in that order; junction bases with no gene match: 10. Per the germline V gene, CDR1 is SGDLS and CDR2 is YYNGEE. The length of the CDR3 is 16 residues. The CDR3 sequence: CASSVGGNRGWETQYF. DNA for the CDR3: TGTGCCAGCAGCGTAGGGGGGAACAGGGGCTGGGAGACCCAGTACTTC.

This chain connects TRBV3-1 (or the pseudogene TRBV3-2) to TRBJ2-5; TRBD2 matches at 14 bases. The CDR3 runs to 16 residues. CDR1 and CDR2 from the germline V gene are LGHDT and YNNKEL (reference sequence). The junction had 5 bases not matched to a gene; V was cut back by 4 bases and J by 4 bases. The CDR3 DNA reads TGTGCCAGCAGCCCCCGACTAGCGGGAGGGGTAGAGACCCAGTACTTC. Amino acids: CASSPRLAGGVETQYF.

This chain joins TRBV6-5 and TRBJ1-1, with 9 bases aligning to TRBD1. CDR3 length: 12 residues. In germline, CDR1 is MNHEY, CDR2 SVGAGI. V trimming: 9 bases; J trimming: 10 bases; junction bases outside the gene matches: 9. CDR3 protein: CASPGSTGGAFF. The CDR3 nucleotides read TGTGCCAGTCCCGGTTCGACAGGGGGAGCTTTCTTT.